Following are 12 T cell receptor beta chains from one sample sequenced in a study of OX40 agonist ivuxolimab in advanced cancers. The assay was immunoSEQ multiplex PCR, and TCRdb's table has in-frame clones only and misses some. The sample includes around 26,000 clones, roughly 82% seen only once; the top ten take 14%. This sample comprised CD4+ or CD8+ T cells sorted from blood, obtained in a trial of the OX40 agonist ivuxolimab. These receptors were collected from an adult with an advanced solid tumor such as melanoma, head and neck, liver or kidney cancer.

This clone was seen a few times. The V call is TRBV4-3, the J call TRBJ2-3; the D is unclear. Looked up from germline, CDR1 is LGHNA and CDR2 is YSLEER. The CDR3 is 18 amino acids. The V gene lost 2 bases and the J gene lost 0 bases, with 18 bases spanning the gap. The CDR3 nucleotides read TGCGCCAGCAGCCAATTACCTTCTTCAGATGTGAGCACAGATACGCAGTATTTT. This sequence encodes CASSQLPSSDVSTDTQYF.

This clone was picked up one time. The V gene is TRBV6-5, the J gene TRBJ2-2; D call uncertain. CDR3 length: 14 amino acids. Germline V CDR1 and CDR2: MNHEY, SVGAGI. V was shortened by 2 bases and J by 1 base, with 5 bases between the two germline ends. CDR3 protein: CASSYGKNTGELFF. As DNA, the CDR3 is TGTGCCAGCAGTTACGGCAAGAACACCGGGGAGCTGTTTTTT.

This chain joins TRBV7-6 and TRBJ1-2; D perhaps matches TRBD1 (6 bases). The length of the CDR3 is 14 residues. Trimming removed 1 base from V and 4 bases from J, with 10 bases in between. Germline values: CDR1 SGHVS, CDR2 FNYEAQ. CDR3 bases: TGTGCCAGCAGCTTAGGTCGCAGGGGCTATGGCTACACCTTC. This sequence encodes CASSLGRRGYGYTF.

This clone was seen just once. V gene TRBV14 combines with J gene TRBJ2-1, with D possibly matching TRBD2 (5 bases). Trimming took 2 bases from V and 9 from J, leaving 11 bases between them. Germline CDR1 SGHDN, CDR2 FVKESK. The CDR3 has 13 amino acids. This CDR3 reads CASSQWGVPEQFF. The DNA for the CDR3 is TGTGCCAGCAGCCAATGGGGAGTTCCTGAGCAGTTCTTC.

The chain uses TRBV5-4 and TRBJ1-3, with TRBD1 as a possible D gene (6 bases). Germline V gives CDR1 SGHNT, CDR2 YYREEE (reference sequence). This CDR3 spans 15 amino acids. The V and J ends lost 4 bases and 4 bases respectively, with 15 bases between them. The CDR3 DNA follows: TGTGCCAGCAGCAGAGGGGGGACCAGCGGAAACACCATATATTTT. It specifies CASSRGGTSGNTIYF. Filled out from reference TRBV5-4 and TRBJ1-3, the complete variable domain reads ETGVTQSPTHLIKTRGQQVTLRCSSQSGHNTVSWYQQALGQGPQFIFQYYREEENGRGNFPPRFSGLQFPNYSSELNVNALELDDSALYLCASSRGGTSGNTIYFGEGSWLTVV.

This clone appeared once. The rearrangement links TRBV19 to TRBJ2-7; 9 bases line up with TRBD1. V lost 6 bases to trimming and J lost 5 bases; unmatched junction nucleotides: 14. The germline V gene has CDR1 LNHDA and CDR2 SQIVND (reference sequence). CDR3 size: 16 residues. The CDR3: CASRSREGTGYHEQYF. The CDR3, as DNA: TGTGCCAGTAGAAGCCGTGAAGGGACAGGGTACCACGAGCAGTACTTC.

The V call is TRBV6-5, the J call TRBJ1-2, with D maybe TRBD1 (5 bases). The CDR3 is 14 amino acids. CDR1 is MNHEY and CDR2 is SVGAGI in the germline V gene. Trimming pared 0 bases from V and 6 bases from J, leaving 11 bases between. The CDR3 region is CASSYSIARDGYTF. In DNA form, the CDR3 reads TGTGCCAGCAGTTACTCGATCGCCAGGGATGGCTACACCTTC.

The chain combines TRBV7-9 with TRBJ1-4; D unclear. The CDR3 contains 14 residues. In germline, CDR1 is SEHNR, CDR2 FQNEAQ (reference sequence). Between the trimmed V and J ends, which lost 1 base and 7 bases, there was a span of 10 bases. CDR3 sequence (DNA): TGTGCCAGCAGCTTAGTCGGCGACGCTGAAAAACTGTTTTTT. Its translation is CASSLVGDAEKLFF.

This clone was observed once. Other nucleotide sequences from this sample produce the same CDR3. The chain uses TRBV29-1 and TRBJ2-7, with TRBD2 as a possible D gene (5 bases). V was trimmed by 5 bases and J by 7 bases, leaving 12 bases between them. The CDR3 has 11 amino acids. Germline V gives CDR1 SQVTM, CDR2 ANQGSEA. The CDR3 protein is CSVTRRDEQYF. The DNA of the CDR3 is TGCAGCGTTACTCGACGGGATGAGCAGTACTTC.

The chain recombines TRBV5-8 with TRBJ1-5; possible D gene TRBD1, 5 bases. Trimming pared 2 bases from V and 0 bases from J, leaving 9 bases between. The CDR3 loop spans 15 amino acids. Germline V gives CDR1 SGHTS, CDR2 YDEGEE. The DNA for the CDR3 is TGTGCCAGCAGCTTAGCAGGGTATAGCAATCAGCCCCAGCATTTT. Translated: CASSLAGYSNQPQHF.

This clone is classed as medium-sized. V usage is TRBV7-2 and J usage is TRBJ1-2; TRBD1 aligns across 8 bases. The ends lost 2 bases at V and 2 bases at J; junction bases unmatched: 4. From germline, CDR1 is SGHTA and CDR2 FQGNSA. The CDR3 is 15 residues long. CDR3 DNA: TGTGCCAGCAGCTTATTGGGACAGGAGAACTATGGCTACACCTTC. As protein: CASSLLGQENYGYTF. The full variable domain, rest sourced from reference TRBV7-2 and TRBJ1-2, is GAGVSQSPSNKVTEKGKDVELRCDPISGHTALYWYRQSLGQGLEFLIYFQGNSAPDKSGLPSDRFSAERTGGSVSTLTIQRTQQEDSAVYLCASSLLGQENYGYTFGSGTRLTVV.

V usage is TRBV5-1 and J usage is TRBJ1-5; 9 positions match TRBD1. Losses at the gene ends were 7 bases for V and 4 bases for J; bases not matched to a gene: 12. This CDR3 comprises 16 residues. The germline V gene encodes CDR1 SGHRS and CDR2 YFSETQ. CDR3 protein: CASYGDRVHLNQPQHF. The CDR3 DNA reads as TGCGCCAGCTATGGGGACAGGGTTCACCTTAATCAGCCCCAGCATTTT.